This T cell receptor beta chain stems from a study of monozygotic twins with inflammatory bowel disease. The study's findings and limits: Lower sharing of clonotypes with other individuals was seen in IBD patients than in healthy twins. This was most marked in patients showing signs of disease activity.

Blood (2.5 ml) was collected from every donor individually. The length of the CDR3 is 16 residues. Germline V gene data show CDR1 as SEHNR and CDR2 as FQNEAQ (reference sequence). Comments on this clonotype: The target antigen is unknown.

Total RNA, at roughly 3.5 ug, went into every TCR library. TCRdb reanalyzed the 5' RACE reads, giving one entry per CDR3 protein sequence and no DNA. Its table lists about 210,000 distinct CDR3 sequences. Source material: blood. The clonotype originates from a human donor with ulcerative colitis or Crohn's disease, or a healthy co-twin of an affected twin (not recorded which). The chain employs TRBV7-9 and TRBJ2-1. CDR3 loop: CASSLVGPISYNEQFF.